Described below is a single T cell receptor beta chain sequence and its context. This specimen comes from a study of blood T cell repertoires in COVID-19. Only in-frame clones appear in the TCRdb table, and some are missing; sequencing was by immunoSEQ multiplex PCR. The table has some 400,000 clones, around 87% seen once. The CDR3 sequence is 15 residues long. V gave up 2 bases and J gave up 0 bases; unmatched junction bases: 3. Germline V CDR1 and CDR2: SGHTA, FQGNSA. This clonotype originated in a woman in her thirties with COVID-19, enrolled during active disease. J is TRBJ2-7 and V is TRBV7-2; 8 bases are shared with TRBD2. Sequenced: peripheral blood. The CDR3 coding sequence is TGTGCCAGCAGCTTATCGAGCGGGAGCTCCTACGAGCAGTACTTC. As protein: CASSLSSGSSYEQYF.